The T cell receptor (beta chain) under discussion was sequenced for a study of T cells after yellow fever vaccination (dated by TCRdb to about 2019). About the full investigation: The SMART-Seq v4 Ultra Low Input RNA kit was used to prepare libraries from fractions with low cell numbers. To track T-cell clones before and after primary and booster YFV17D yellow fever vaccination, bulk TCR alpha and beta repertoires were sequenced longitudinally. The cohort comprised two healthy male donors, one aged 18 to 30 and one aged 30 to 40 years. Blood was collected at multiple timepoints before and after primary and secondary immunization, and bulk PBMC replicates and cell subsets were isolated. What the research found in general, with its limitations: FACS-sorted repertoires could contain abundant contaminating clonotypes from the bulk population, so computational filtering was required. After the booster, most clones that had expanded after primary vaccination were detected again (around 97% of CD4 and 70% to 90% of CD8), suggesting broad maintenance of memory. Compared with the primary T-cell response, the secondary T-cell response was weaker but faster, peaking on day 5 rather than day 15. A small share of clonotypes was detected in both CD4 and CD8 compartments, with the overlap likely arising from convergent recombination. Because the study included only a couple of donors, the extent to which the findings can be generalized is limited.

The treatment or condition label, as the study defines it: live attenuated yellow fever vaccine strain. A standard Ficoll-Paque protocol was used to isolate PBMCs from peripheral blood. Dynabeads CD4 and CD8 positive selection kits were used to isolate the CD4 and CD8 T-cell fractions. RNA was extracted with TriZol from bulk PBMCs, CD4 and CD8 fractions, and dextramer-positive and dextramer-negative fractions. TCR cDNA was synthesized by 5'RACE template switching, which introduced a universal primer site and unique molecular identifiers. Priming of cDNA synthesis was performed from both the TCR alpha and TCR beta constant segments. Library amplification involved two PCR steps, and the second step added sample barcodes and sequencing adapters. Sequencing of libraries was done on Illumina HiSeq 2500 (2x100 bp) or NovaSeq (2x150 bp). Per the source publication's procedure: Demultiplexing of reads and collapsing into UMI consensus sequences were performed with MIGEC, and V(D)J alignment was carried out with MiXCR. Vaccine-responding clonotypes were identified with edgeR using replicate PBMC samples, with FDR below 0.01 and a log2 fold change above 5 up to day 15 being required. Each bulk clonotype was labeled CD4 or CD8 based on which sequenced repertoire, CD4 or CD8, contained the clonotype at higher abundance. TCRdb applied fastp at Q25 and MiXCR to the public reads, then kept only in-frame beta chains. Rows are combined by CDR3 protein, so each entry shows the most common genes and DNA. It is TCRdb's table, rather than the study itself, that gives the V and J calls and clone size. Here the sample has about 160,000 distinct CDR3 sequences; 6% to 7.5% occur a single time. The leading ten clones occupy approximately 2.5% of the sample.

As concerns this clonotype: Its antigen target is currently unknown. The record has no base qualities; no much larger clone is one base away.

The germline V gene gives CDR1 as KGHSH and CDR2 as LQKENI. V is cut by 6 bases and J by 4 bases, and the space between the germline ends is 18 bases. The CDR3 runs 15 amino acids, cysteine and phenylalanine included. Just CDR3 DNA is preserved here, 45 bases in frame from base 1. The sequences come from CD4+ T cells sorted from PBMCs, collected 5 days after the first yellow fever vaccination. The rearrangement combines TRBV18 with TRBJ1-2, and perhaps TRBD1 as D gene, on 5 matching bases. The sequence derives from a man younger than 35 who received the YFV17D yellow fever vaccine. The sequenced DNA is TGTGCCAGCTCGGGAAGCCAGGGAACTCCCTATGGCTACACCTTC. This is translated as CASSGSQGTPYGYTF.